Sequencing of this T cell receptor beta chain was carried out in a study of blood T cell repertoires in COVID-19. Study-level background: COVID-19 samples, acute and convalescent, were from the United States, Italy and Spain. PBMCs, B-cell-depleted T cells, or T cells provided the cDNA or gDNA that made up the material.

This clone was detected only once. Seattle's cohort entered during active infection and was followed longitudinally. Some clones are missing from TCRdb's copy, which holds only in-frame ones; the method was immunoSEQ multiplex PCR. There are a few hundred thousand clones in the sample; about nine tenths occur only once, and 11% lies in the top ten. The sequence came from a young woman with COVID-19, enrolled during active disease. Sequenced sample: peripheral blood.

CDR3 in DNA: TGTGCCACCAGGGGCAGGAATGAGCAGTTCTTC. Translating gives CATRGRNEQFF. The V gene is TRBV24-1, the J gene TRBJ2-1, with unresolved D. The CDR3 consists of 11 residues. The V end was cut by 7 bases, the J end by 7 bases, with 7 bases between. From germline, CDR1 is KGHDR and CDR2 SFDVKD.